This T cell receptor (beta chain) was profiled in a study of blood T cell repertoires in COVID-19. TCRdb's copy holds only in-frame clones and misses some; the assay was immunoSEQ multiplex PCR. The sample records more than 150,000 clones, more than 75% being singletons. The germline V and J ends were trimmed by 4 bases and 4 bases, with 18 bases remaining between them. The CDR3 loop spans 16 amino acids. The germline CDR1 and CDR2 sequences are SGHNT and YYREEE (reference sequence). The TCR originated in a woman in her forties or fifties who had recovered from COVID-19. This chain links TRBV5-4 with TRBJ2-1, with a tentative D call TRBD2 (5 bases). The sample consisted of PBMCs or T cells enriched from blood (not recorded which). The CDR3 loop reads CASSSRGPGFYNEQFF. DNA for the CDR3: TGTGCCAGCAGCAGTAGAGGGCCAGGTTTTTACAATGAGCAGTTCTTC.